This T cell receptor (beta chain) was retrieved from a study of blood T cell repertoires in COVID-19. Study-wide background: Acute and convalescent COVID-19 samples came from the United States, Italy and Spain.

Sequencing used immunoSEQ multiplex PCR; TCRdb keeps in-frame clones, though not all of them. This sample has about 220,000 clones; 60% to 85% occur once, and the top ten carry 7.2%. The CDR3 spans 12 residues. V lost 8 bases to trimming and J lost 6 bases, with 11 bases between them. This clonotype was sampled from a woman aged 65 to 85 with acute or convalescent COVID-19. The chain recombines TRBV12-3 or TRBV12-4 with TRBJ2-1; possibly TRBD2 for D (6 bases). Sequencing was performed on peripheral blood. Written as DNA, the CDR3 is TGTGCCAGCGCTGGGGAGGTCAATGAGCAGTTCTTC. Translation gives CASAGEVNEQFF.